The clone carrying this T cell receptor (beta chain) was observed a single time. In a library made to pick up alpha chains, this beta chain is a stray read with a size that means little. TCRdb passed the RT-PCR reads through MiXCR, listing each CDR3 protein once. Here the sample spans about 6,500 distinct CDR3 sequences, approximately 93% being singletons. There are 15 residues in the CDR3. The germline V gene encodes CDR1 DFQATT and CDR2 SNEGSKA (reference sequence). The V and J ends lost 2 bases and 1 base, in that order; junction bases with no gene match: 6. The rearrangement uses TRBV20-1 and TRBJ1-1; 8 bases fit TRBD1. The material sequenced was memory CD4+ T cells from blood. This receptor was identified in a female donor in good health, serving as a healthy control. The CDR3: CSARRPGTGNTEAFF. The CDR3 DNA follows: TGCAGTGCTAGACGTCCCGGGACAGGGAACACTGAAGCTTTCTTT.